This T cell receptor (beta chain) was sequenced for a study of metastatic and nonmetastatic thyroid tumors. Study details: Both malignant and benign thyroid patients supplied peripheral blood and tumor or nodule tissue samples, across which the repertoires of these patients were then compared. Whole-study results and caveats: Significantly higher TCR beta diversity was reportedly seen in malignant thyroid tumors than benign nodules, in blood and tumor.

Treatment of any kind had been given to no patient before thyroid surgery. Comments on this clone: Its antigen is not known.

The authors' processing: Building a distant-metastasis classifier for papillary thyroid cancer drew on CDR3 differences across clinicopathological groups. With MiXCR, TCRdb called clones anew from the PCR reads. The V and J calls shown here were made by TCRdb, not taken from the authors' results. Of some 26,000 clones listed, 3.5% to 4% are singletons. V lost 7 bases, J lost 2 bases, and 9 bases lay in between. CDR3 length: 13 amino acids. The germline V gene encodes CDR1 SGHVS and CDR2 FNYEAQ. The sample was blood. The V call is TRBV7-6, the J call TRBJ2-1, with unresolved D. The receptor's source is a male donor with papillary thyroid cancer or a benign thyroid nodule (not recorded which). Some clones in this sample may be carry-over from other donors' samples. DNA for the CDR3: TGTGCCAGCAACCGACCGCCCTACAATGAGCAGTTCTTC. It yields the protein CASNRPPYNEQFF.